A single sample is the source of the 4 T cell receptor beta chains below, sequenced in a study of cytomegalovirus exposure and HLA in healthy donors. It was with 60 Vbeta and 13 Jbeta primers that the PCR ran. The data were produced by immunoSEQ multiplex PCR, yet TCRdb's version contains in-frame clones alone and is incomplete. The sample gives roughly 160,000 clones, around 79% of which show up once; 11% to 15% is in the top ten. The sequenced sample was PBMCs. All receptors come from a man aged 50 to 59 in good health and CMV-seropositive.

The rearrangement links TRBV6-1 to TRBJ1-5; D not certain. Trimming left V 4 bases short and J 3 bases short, with 10 bases between. This CDR3 is built from 14 residues. Germline V lookup: CDR1 MNHNS, CDR2 SASEGT. As DNA, the CDR3 is TGTGCCAGCAGTGTGGAGGTACTCAATCAGCCCCAGCATTTT. Translating gives CASSVEVLNQPQHF.

This clone was seen only a few times. The chain uses TRBV5-6 and TRBJ1-1; D is possibly TRBD1 (6 bases). The CDR3 loop spans 19 amino acids. The germline V and J ends were trimmed by 6 bases and 0 bases, with 27 bases remaining between them. The V gene's germline CDR1 is SGHDT and CDR2 YYEEEE. The chain's CDR3 is CASINGGGAFWGMNTEAFF. CDR3 sequence (DNA): TGTGCCAGCATCAACGGAGGGGGGGCTTTTTGGGGGATGAACACTGAAGCTTTCTTT.

The genes are TRBV7-2 and TRBJ2-3; 7 bases agree with TRBD2. Germline CDR1 reads SGHTA; CDR2 reads FQGNSA. This CDR3 has 15 amino acids. The J segment lost 5 bases and the V segment lost 1 base, leaving 6 bases of the junction unmatched. The DNA of the CDR3 is TGTGCCAGCAGCTTAGTGGGGGGGGGTTTAGATACGCAGTATTTT. Protein product: CASSLVGGGLDTQYF.

The sample holds a few counts of this clone. The genes are TRBV6-1 and TRBJ1-1; 9 positions match TRBD1. The CDR3 loop spans 14 amino acids. V shed 5 bases and J 5 bases; nucleotides not matched to a gene: 6. The germline V gene encodes CDR1 MNHNS and CDR2 SASEGT. The CDR3 nucleotides read TGTGCCAGCAGTATGGACAGGGGCGTAACTGAAGCTTTCTTT. Translation: CASSMDRGVTEAFF.